Each of the 30 T cell receptor beta chains below was sequenced from the same sample in a study of shared clonotypes between healthy human individuals. Libraries were prepared by immunoSEQ multiplex PCR; TCRdb keeps only in-frame clonotypes and omits some of them. Altogether under 2.5 million clones are present, 92% being singletons, with the ten largest covering 0.37%. The sample consisted of naive CD4+ T cells from PBMCs. The subset is: CD45RA+ positively selected. All receptors derive from a man aged 18 to 30 in good health. Some clones in this sample may be carry-over from other donors' samples.

The chain recombines TRBV28 with TRBJ1-2; 9 positions match TRBD1. CDR3 length equals 18 residues. CDR1 is MDHEN, CDR2 SYDVKM, per germline. V was clipped by 0 bases and J by 8 bases; unmatched bases: 16. The CDR3 loop is CASSLWSWTGDQGPGYTF. The CDR3 DNA sequence: TGTGCCAGCAGTTTATGGTCCTGGACAGGGGATCAAGGCCCGGGCTACACCTTC.

The chain couples TRBV6-5 to TRBJ1-6; maybe TRBD1 (6 bases). V dropped 6 bases and J dropped 7 bases, with 13 bases sitting between them. The CDR3 covers 14 residues. Germline loops: CDR1 MNHEY, CDR2 SVGAGI. The CDR3 nucleotides are TGTGCCAGCAGCCGAACAGGGCAGAATTCACCCCTCCACTTT. Its translation is CASSRTGQNSPLHF.

This chain links TRBV18 with TRBJ1-2; D not resolved. V was shortened by 3 bases and J by 7 bases, with 12 bases between the two germline ends. CDR3 length: 13 residues. Per germline, CDR1 KGHSH and CDR2 LQKENI. In DNA, the CDR3 is TGTGCCAGCTCACCCGGGCCCGACGGTGGCTACACCTTC. Translation gives CASSPGPDGGYTF. The full variable domain, completed using reference TRBV18 and TRBJ1-2, is NAGVMQNPRHLVRRRGQEARLRCSPMKGHSHVYWYRQLPEEGLKFMVYLQKENIIDESGMPKERFSAEFPKEGPSILRIQQVVRGDSAAYFCASSPGPDGGYTFGSGTRLTVV.

This chain joins TRBV28 and TRBJ2-3, with D perhaps matching TRBD1 (5 bases). Trimming removed 5 bases from V and 6 bases from J, with 9 bases in between. The germline V gene has CDR1 MDHEN and CDR2 SYDVKM. The CDR3 contains 12 residues. For the CDR3, the DNA is TGTGCCAGCAGTGGGGCCGGCGATACGCAGTATTTT. It codes for CASSGAGDTQYF.

This clone has a single count. CDR3: CATLRGGGQPQHF. The DNA for the CDR3 is TGTGCCACCTTACGGGGAGGTGGTCAGCCCCAGCATTTT. V gene TRBV28 combines with J gene TRBJ1-5, with D unclear. CDR3 length: 13 amino acids. Deletions cut 10 bases from V and 6 bases from J, with 16 bases between. From germline, CDR1 is MDHEN and CDR2 SYDVKM.

This chain links TRBV30 with TRBJ2-7, with TRBD1 as a possible D gene (5 bases). In germline, CDR1 is GTSNPN, CDR2 SVGIG (reference sequence). This CDR3 comprises 13 residues. Trimming removed 1 base from V and 7 bases from J, with 14 bases in between. The CDR3 nucleotides read TGTGCCTGGAGTGGGGGCAACCAATATGAGCAGTACTTC. Its protein product is CAWSGGNQYEQYF.

The chain is built from TRBV6-5 and TRBJ2-7, with 9 nucleotides matching TRBD1. This CDR3 contains 14 residues. With 7 bases clipped from V and 3 bases from J, the junction kept 7 bases outside the gene matches. CDR1 is MNHEY, CDR2 SVGAGI, per germline. In nucleotides, the CDR3 is TGTGCCAGCAAGATCCGGGACAGGGTCTACGAGCAGTACTTC. This encodes CASKIRDRVYEQYF.

The V and J genes are TRBV5-4 and TRBJ2-3; TRBD2 matches 16 bases. V lost 3 bases, J lost 1 base, and 8 bases stayed unmatched. The germline V gene encodes CDR1 SGHNT and CDR2 YYREEE (reference sequence). The CDR3 consists of 19 residues. CDR3: CASSYPGLAGGRGTDTQYF. The CDR3 bases are TGTGCCAGCAGCTATCCGGGACTAGCGGGAGGGCGGGGCACAGATACGCAGTATTTT.

The chain carries TRBV28 and TRBJ1-1; D remains ambiguous. With 3 bases removed from V and 7 bases from J, the gap between germline ends came to 18 bases. Germline-derived CDR1 and CDR2 are MDHEN and SYDVKM. The CDR3 is made up of 15 amino acids. CDR3 in DNA: TGTGCCAGCAGTTTTTTGGGCCGGACCGTGGATGAAGCTTTCTTT. Protein sequence: CASSFLGRTVDEAFF.

CDR3 coding DNA: TGTGCCAGCAGCTTAGGACCATGGGTTAACACCGGGGAGCTGTTTTTT. It translates to CASSLGPWVNTGELFF. The V and J genes are TRBV7-8 and TRBJ2-2; D unresolved. V dropped 1 base and J dropped 2 bases, with 11 bases sitting between them. The CDR3 contains 16 residues. Per the germline V gene, CDR1 is SGHVS and CDR2 is FQNEAQ. Based on the CDR3 plus reference TRBV7-8 and TRBJ2-2, the full variable domain is GAGVSQSPRYKVAKRGQDVALRCDPISGHVSLFWYQQALGQGPEFLTYFQNEAQLDKSGLPSDRFFAERPEGSVSTLKIQRTQQEDSAVYLCASSLGPWVNTGELFFGEGSRLTVL.

The chain employs TRBV4-1 and TRBJ2-5; no clear D. This CDR3 region has 15 residues. CDR1 is MGHRA and CDR2 is YSYEKL in the germline V gene. Trimming removed 8 bases from V and 7 bases from J, with 23 bases in between. CDR3 DNA: TGCGCCAGCGCGACGCTACGGGCGCCCGGTGGGACCCAGTACTTC. Its protein product is CASATLRAPGGTQYF.

In regard to this clone: Other nucleotide sequences in the sample specify the same CDR3. The chain carries TRBV28 and TRBJ2-7; D assignment may be TRBD1 or TRBD2 (5 bases each). This CDR3 has 14 amino acids. With 5 bases removed from V and 3 bases from J, the gap between germline ends came to 14 bases. Germline lookup yields CDR1 MDHEN and CDR2 SYDVKM. In nucleotides, the CDR3 is TGTGCCAGCAGTCTTTGGGGGTCGAACTACGAGCAGTACTTC. It encodes CASSLWGSNYEQYF.

V gene TRBV27 combines with J gene TRBJ2-5, with D tentatively TRBD1 (6 bases). The CDR3 has 14 amino acids. V was shortened by 7 bases and J by 7 bases, with 19 bases between the two germline ends. CDR1 is MNHEY and CDR2 is SMNVEV in the germline V gene (reference sequence). For the CDR3, the DNA is TGTGCCAGCAAACGGACAGCAACCGACTGGACCCAGTACTTC. This codes for CASKRTATDWTQYF.

Concerning this clone itself: The sample has other DNA sequences that encode this CDR3 too. The chain couples TRBV5-1 to TRBJ2-1; the D is unclear. Germline CDR1 and CDR2: SGHRS and YFSETQ. Trimming pared 0 bases from V and 0 bases from J, leaving 10 bases between. This CDR3 has 16 amino acids. CDR3: CASSLGLAGSYNEQFF. The DNA for the CDR3 is TGCGCCAGCAGCTTGGGACTTGCCGGCTCCTACAATGAGCAGTTCTTC.

The chain couples TRBV7-2 to TRBJ2-1; the match to TRBD1 covers 7 bases. This CDR3 has 15 residues. J was trimmed by 0 bases and V by 5 bases; bases with no gene match: 4. The germline gives CDR1 SGHTA, CDR2 FQGNSA. CDR3 DNA sequence: TGTGCCAGCAGCCGTACAGGGGTCTCCTACAATGAGCAGTTCTTC. Translated, it gives CASSRTGVSYNEQFF.

This clone was counted once. The chain joins TRBV27 to TRBJ2-5; 11 nucleotides align to TRBD2. The CDR3 extends over 15 amino acids. V trimming: 5 bases; J trimming: 4 bases; junction bases outside the gene matches: 6. In germline, CDR1 is MNHEY, CDR2 SMNVEV (reference sequence). DNA for the CDR3: TGTGCCAGCAGTGGACCTAGCGGGAGGCGAGAGACCCAGTACTTC. This encodes CASSGPSGRRETQYF.

This chain connects TRBV7-2 to TRBJ2-7; D ambiguous. CDR1 SGHTA and CDR2 FQGNSA come from the germline V gene. This CDR3 spans 15 amino acids. V dropped 1 base and J dropped 0 bases, with 10 bases sitting between them. The CDR3 nucleotides read TGTGCCAGCAGCTTAGTCCGAGATTACTCCTACGAGCAGTACTTC. This sequence encodes CASSLVRDYSYEQYF.

This chain joins TRBV7-9 and TRBJ1-1; D is uncertain. The CDR3 totals 14 residues. Deletions cut 2 bases from V and 0 bases from J, with 7 bases between. The germline V gene encodes CDR1 SEHNR and CDR2 FQNEAQ (reference sequence). CDR3 protein: CASSLSEMNTEAFF. The CDR3, as DNA: TGTGCCAGCAGCTTATCTGAGATGAACACTGAAGCTTTCTTT.

The rearrangement joins TRBV2 to TRBJ2-2, with a tentative D call TRBD2 (5 bases). With 2 bases removed from V and 7 bases from J, the gap between germline ends came to 11 bases. From germline, CDR1 is SNHLY and CDR2 FYNNEI. This CDR3 comprises 14 residues. Written as DNA, the CDR3 is TGTGCCAGCAGTGAAAGACTACGGGGCGGGGAGCTGTTTTTT. It translates to CASSERLRGGELFF. The full variable domain, with the rest looked up from reference TRBV2 and TRBJ2-2, is EPEVTQTPSHQVTQMGQEVILRCVPISNHLYFYWYRQILGQKVEFLVSFYNNEISEKSEIFDDQFSVERPDGSNFTLKIRSTKLEDSAMYFCASSERLRGGELFFGEGSRLTVL.

V gene TRBV4-1 combines with J gene TRBJ1-2; tentatively, D is TRBD1 (5 bases). Germline V CDR1 and CDR2: MGHRA, YSYEKL. With 7 bases removed from V and 5 bases from J, the gap between germline ends came to 17 bases. The CDR3 consists of 14 residues. For the CDR3, the DNA is TGCGCCAGCACCCTGGGAGGGGCAGGTTATGGCTACACCTTC. It encodes CASTLGGAGYGYTF.

On this clone itself: The sample carries other DNA sequences with the same CDR3. The chain joins TRBV20-1 to TRBJ2-7, with D possibly being TRBD2 (6 bases). The CDR3 has 11 amino acids. CDR1 and CDR2 (germline): DFQATT, SNEGSKA (reference sequence). V lost 3 bases and J lost 6, with 9 bases in between. The CDR3: CSARGGGEQYF. Written as DNA, the CDR3 is TGCAGTGCTAGGGGGGGTGGCGAGCAGTACTTC.

In the case of this clone: Other nucleotide sequences from this sample produce the same CDR3. This chain links TRBV7-8 with TRBJ2-1; D gene unclear. Per the germline V gene, CDR1 is SGHVS and CDR2 is FQNEAQ. The V and J ends lost 0 bases and 4 bases respectively, with 7 bases between them. The CDR3 covers 14 residues. The CDR3 loop is CASSLASGYNEQFF. Here the CDR3 DNA reads TGTGCCAGCAGCTTAGCCTCAGGTTACAATGAGCAGTTCTTC. Full variable domain (missing parts from reference TRBV7-8 and TRBJ2-1): GAGVSQSPRYKVAKRGQDVALRCDPISGHVSLFWYQQALGQGPEFLTYFQNEAQLDKSGLPSDRFFAERPEGSVSTLKIQRTQQEDSAVYLCASSLASGYNEQFFGPGTRLTVL.

The V call is TRBV19, the J call TRBJ2-7; D is tentatively TRBD1 or TRBD2 (5 bases each). The CDR3 sequence is 16 residues long. Germline V gives CDR1 LNHDA, CDR2 SQIVND (reference sequence). With 4 bases removed from V and 3 bases from J, the gap between germline ends came to 19 bases. CDR3 protein: CASSNRFQGPNYEQYF. As DNA, the CDR3 is TGTGCCAGTAGTAATCGGTTTCAGGGACCCAACTACGAGCAGTACTTC. The full variable domain, rest sourced from reference TRBV19 and TRBJ2-7, is DGGITQSPKYLFRKEGQNVTLSCEQNLNHDAMYWYRQDPGQGLRLIYYSQIVNDFQKGDIAEGYSVSREKKESFPLTVTSAQKNPTAFYLCASSNRFQGPNYEQYFGPGTRLTVT.

Worth noting for this clone: This specimen includes other DNA sequences encoding the same CDR3. The chain carries TRBV9 and TRBJ2-3; D is undetermined. With 3 bases removed from V and 0 bases from J, the gap between germline ends came to 5 bases. The CDR3 consists of 13 residues. Looked up from germline, CDR1 is SGDLS and CDR2 is YYNGEE. The CDR3 spells CASSADSTDTQYF. As DNA, the CDR3 is TGTGCCAGCAGCGCGGACAGCACAGATACGCAGTATTTT.

V and J are TRBV19 and TRBJ1-4; D is possibly TRBD1 (6 bases). V dropped 2 bases and J dropped 7 bases, with 11 bases sitting between them. The length of the CDR3 is 14 residues. In germline, CDR1 is LNHDA, CDR2 SQIVND (reference sequence). The CDR3 loop is CASSIHRVSEKLFF. The CDR3 coding sequence is TGTGCCAGTAGTATACACAGGGTATCTGAAAAACTGTTTTTT.

The chain is built from TRBV28 and TRBJ1-1; 8 nucleotides match TRBD1. Germline CDR1 MDHEN, CDR2 SYDVKM. The length of the CDR3 is 15 residues. V was clipped by 2 bases and J by 5 bases; unmatched bases: 7. Here the CDR3 reads CASSLLAGTGTEAFF. The CDR3 region has the DNA TGTGCCAGCAGTTTACTGGCGGGGACAGGAACTGAAGCTTTCTTT. Full variable domain (rest looked up from reference TRBV28 and TRBJ1-1): DVKVTQSSRYLVKRTGEKVFLECVQDMDHENMFWYRQDPGLGLRLIYFSYDVKMKEKGDIPEGYSVSREKKERFSLILESASTNQTSMYLCASSLLAGTGTEAFFGQGTRLTVV.

The chain uses TRBV5-1 and TRBJ2-7; the D is unclear. CDR3 length equals 14 residues. The germline V gene encodes CDR1 SGHRS and CDR2 YFSETQ. V was shortened by 1 base and J by 6 bases, with 14 bases between the two germline ends. The CDR3 sequence: CASSLTPLSGEQYF. The DNA for the CDR3 is TGCGCCAGCAGCTTGACCCCTCTCTCGGGCGAGCAGTACTTC.

This sequence joins TRBV6-4 and TRBJ2-7; TRBD1 agrees at 7 bases. The CDR3 has 14 residues. V lost 7 bases, J lost 1 base, and 7 bases stayed unmatched. Germline V gene lookup returns CDR1 MRHNA and CDR2 SNTAGT. For the CDR3, the DNA is TGTGCCAGCATTACCGGGACAGCTTCCTACGAGCAGTACTTC. Translating gives CASITGTASYEQYF.

V usage is TRBV28 and J usage is TRBJ1-5, with 7 positions matching TRBD1. The CDR3 covers 14 residues. The junction had 7 bases not matched to a gene; V was cut back by 5 bases and J by 6 bases. Germline CDR1 MDHEN, CDR2 SYDVKM. The CDR3 loop reads CASSPRGPRQPQHF. The CDR3 coding sequence is TGTGCCAGCAGTCCGAGGGGGCCTCGTCAGCCCCAGCATTTT.

The chain is built from TRBV19 and TRBJ1-3; the D is unclear. Germline V gene lookup returns CDR1 LNHDA and CDR2 SQIVND (reference sequence). This CDR3 is 15 amino acids long. V was clipped by 9 bases and J by 1 base, with 16 bases between them. The CDR3 loop reads CASNAQAGSGNTIYF. In DNA form, the CDR3 reads TGTGCCAGCAACGCGCAGGCCGGATCTGGAAACACCATATATTTT.